This is a list of T cell receptor beta chains from one sample in a study of shared clonotypes between healthy human individuals. Generated by immunoSEQ multiplex PCR, the TCRdb table keeps only in-frame clones and is missing some. This sample has fewer than 2.5 million clones; under 95% occur once, and the top ten carry approximately 0.36%. The sample taken for sequencing was naive CD4+ T cells from PBMCs. The receptors were sampled from a man aged 18 to 35 in good health. Some clones in this sample may be carry-over from other donors' samples. CDR3s include the opening cysteine and the closing phenylalanine or tryptophan. The D gene is left open where the match is weak. Rows give clone size only sometimes, using once, few, many, or a class for an expanded clone.

DNA	CDR3	J	D	V	size
TGCGCCAGCAGCTTGCCGAGCGGGAGCCCCACCGGGGAGCTGTTTTTT	CASSLPSGSPTGELFF	TRBJ2-2	TRBD2	TRBV5-1	NA
TGTGCCAGCAGTTTAGGGGGTGCAACGGGCTCCTACGAGCAGTACTTC	CASSLGGATGSYEQYF	TRBJ2-7	NA	TRBV28	NA
TGTGCCAGCAGACAGGGACAGGTAGAGACCCAGTACTTC	CASRQGQVETQYF	TRBJ2-5	TRBD1	TRBV5-5	NA
TGTGCCACCAGCAGAGATCTCCCAGGGGCTGGAAACACCATATATTTT	CATSRDLPGAGNTIYF	TRBJ1-3	NA	TRBV15	NA
TGTGCCAGCAGCGTAACTGGACTTGGCGGGGAGCTGTTTTTT	CASSVTGLGGELFF	TRBJ2-2	NA	TRBV9	NA
TGTGCCAGCAGTCCCGGACAGGGATCCTACGAGCAGTACTTC	CASSPGQGSYEQYF	TRBJ2-7	TRBD1	TRBV2	NA
TGTGCCAGCAGCCCGGCCGGAGCTGGAAACACCATATATTTT	CASSPAGAGNTIYF	TRBJ1-3	NA	TRBV7-7	NA
TGTGCCAGCAGCAAAGTACGCCCGACAGTCCCCCCAAACATTCAGTACTTC	CASSKVRPTVPPNIQYF	TRBJ2-4	NA	TRBV21-1	NA
TGTGCCAGCAGCTGGGGACAGGGTTCCGGAAACACCATATATTTT	CASSWGQGSGNTIYF	TRBJ1-3	TRBD1	TRBV7-6	NA
TGTGCCAGCAGTTTACTGGGCTACACAGATACGCAGTATTTT	CASSLLGYTDTQYF	TRBJ2-3	NA	TRBV28	NA
TGTGCCAGCAGCCCCGAGGGAGAAGCGGCTTGGGATACGCAGTATTTT	CASSPEGEAAWDTQYF	TRBJ2-3	NA	TRBV9	NA
TGTGCCAGCAGGAGGGACAGGGACTCCTACGAGCAGTACTTC	CASRRDRDSYEQYF	TRBJ2-7	TRBD1	TRBV6-5	once
TGCGCCAGCAGCTTACAAGCCCTTCGGGGGAACACTGAAGCTTTCTTT	CASSLQALRGNTEAFF	TRBJ1-1	NA	TRBV4-1	NA
TGTGCCAGCAGACCTGGACAGGGCAGTTTTGAAAAACTGTTTTTT	CASRPGQGSFEKLFF	TRBJ1-4	TRBD1	TRBV7-9	NA
TGTGCCAGCAGCGTTCCCCCGGCGCGGTACCTCTACAATGAGCAGTTCTTC	CASSVPPARYLYNEQFF	TRBJ2-1	NA	TRBV6-4	NA
TGTGCCAGCAGCCCCCGACTAGCGGGACACGAGCAGTACTTC	CASSPRLAGHEQYF	TRBJ2-7	TRBD2	TRBV7-8	NA
TGCGCCAGCAGCCAATCCCAACAAGAGACCCAGTACTTC	CASSQSQQETQYF	TRBJ2-5	NA	TRBV4-3	NA
TGTGCCTCCAGCTTATTATCCGTCTCGGGAAACACCATATATTTT	CASSLLSVSGNTIYF	TRBJ1-3	NA	TRBV7-9	NA
TGTGCCAGCAGCTTGGCCGGGCAGGCTAACTATGGCTACACCTTC	CASSLAGQANYGYTF	TRBJ1-2	NA	TRBV5-4	NA
TGTGCCAGCAGCCTTCGGAGGGCGCCCTCCTACAATGAGCAGTTCTTC	CASSLRRAPSYNEQFF	TRBJ2-1	NA	TRBV13	NA
TGTGCCAGCAGCCCCAGAGGGGGCTACTACAATGAGCAGTTCTTC	CASSPRGGYYNEQFF	TRBJ2-1	TRBD1	TRBV2	NA
TGTGCCAGCAGCGTAGGAGGGACCCAGTACTTC	CASSVGGTQYF	TRBJ2-5	NA	TRBV9	NA
TGCGCCAGCAGCCACCAAGACAGGGTGACTGAAGCTTTCTTT	CASSHQDRVTEAFF	TRBJ1-1	TRBD1	TRBV4-1	NA
TGTGCCAGCAGCCCAGGCTATTCCACAGATACGCAGTATTTT	CASSPGYSTDTQYF	TRBJ2-3	NA	TRBV7-3	once
TGTGCCAGCTCACCAGCGCCCTCCATATACAATGAGCAGTTCTTC	CASSPAPSIYNEQFF	TRBJ2-1	NA	TRBV18	NA
TGTGCCAGCAGGCCCGGACAGGGGCCAGAGACCCAGTACTTC	CASRPGQGPETQYF	TRBJ2-5	TRBD1	TRBV6-5	NA
TGTGCCAGCAGTTTCGACAGGGCTGGAGAGCAGTACTTC	CASSFDRAGEQYF	TRBJ2-7	TRBD1	TRBV2	NA